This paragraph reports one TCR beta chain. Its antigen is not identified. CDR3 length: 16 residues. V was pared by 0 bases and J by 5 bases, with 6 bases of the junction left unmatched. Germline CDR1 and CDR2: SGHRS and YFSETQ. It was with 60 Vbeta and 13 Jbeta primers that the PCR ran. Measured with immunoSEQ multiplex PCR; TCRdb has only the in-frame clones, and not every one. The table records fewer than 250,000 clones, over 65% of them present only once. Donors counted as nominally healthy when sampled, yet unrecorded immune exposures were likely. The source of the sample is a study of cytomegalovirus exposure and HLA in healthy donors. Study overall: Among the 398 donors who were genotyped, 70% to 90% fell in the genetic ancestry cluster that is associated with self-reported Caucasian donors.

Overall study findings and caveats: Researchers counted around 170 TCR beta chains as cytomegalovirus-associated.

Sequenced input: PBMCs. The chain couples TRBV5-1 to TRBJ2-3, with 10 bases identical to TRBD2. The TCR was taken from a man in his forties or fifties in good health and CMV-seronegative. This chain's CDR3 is CASSLVASGSLDTQYF. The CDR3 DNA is TGCGCCAGCAGCTTGGTGGCTAGCGGGAGTTTAGATACGCAGTATTTT.